Sequencing of this TCR beta chain was carried out in a study of cytomegalovirus exposure and HLA in healthy donors. General study points: By a later analysis, the bulk of CMV-associated TCR beta chains appeared HLA-restricted. Other equally common chains were less clonally expanded than HLA-associated TCR beta chains, a later analysis showed.

A word on this clone: Its antigen is unidentified.

The PCR was carried out with 60 Vbeta primers and 13 Jbeta primers. Using immunoSEQ multiplex PCR, the repertoire was profiled, and TCRdb retains in-frame clones only, with some absent. The sample consists of 130,000 or so clones, roughly three fifths of them appearing once. Germline CDR1 SGDLS, CDR2 YYNGEE. The length of the CDR3 is 14 residues. J was trimmed by 2 bases and V by 3 bases; bases with no gene match: 3. Sample: PBMCs. The chain links TRBV9 to TRBJ2-3; 7 positions agree with TRBD2. This TCR was recovered from a young man in good health and CMV-seronegative. The CDR3 coding sequence is TGTGCCAGCAGCGCCGGGGGGTTCACAGATACGCAGTATTTT. This codes for CASSAGGFTDTQYF. Variable domain in full (rest from reference TRBV9 and TRBJ2-3): DSGVTQTPKHLITATGQRVTLRCSPRSGDLSVYWYQQSLDQGLQFLIQYYNGEERAKGNILERFSAQQFPDLHSELNLSSLELGDSALYFCASSAGGFTDTQYFGPGTRLTVL.